Sequencing of this T cell receptor beta chain was carried out in a study of blood T cells in healthy people across ages (dated by TCRdb to 2014 to 2015). With regard to the full study: Template switching captured roughly one uniquely barcoded TCR beta cDNA molecule per two T cells in model experiments. To track age-related changes in TCR beta repertoire diversity, the study relied on deep sequencing normalized with unique cDNA molecular identifiers. Two additional independent replicas of 1 million unique cDNA reads from the same blood draw were analyzed for two donors (one aged 18 to 30 and one aged 80 or older). Donors were grouped into four age groups: young (average about 15 years), middle-aged (less than 40), aged (roughly 67) and long-lived (less than 85). To avoid experimental bias, donors of different ages were randomly spread across the sequencing lanes. The paper's findings and limits, for the study overall: Total diversity estimates from one million sequenced T cells were considered lower bounds and underestimates. Observed TCR beta diversity per million T cells fell roughly linearly with age, and a significant reduction was already apparent by age about 38. Compared with the aged group, the long-lived group had more naive CD4+ T cells, fewer expanded clones and increased TCR diversity, a pattern suggesting age selection. Bulk unsorted PBMC profiling prevented conclusive comparison of naive and antigen-experienced compartments. Donor CMV infection status was unknown, potentially confounding age-related changes in expanded clonotypes. The percentage of naive T cells measured by flow cytometry correlated strongly with observed TCR beta diversity.

This clonotype was observed a handful of times. There is no known antigen for this receptor. Qualities for individual bases were not recorded, and no much larger clone is one base off. Trimming accounts for 2 bases at V and 4 bases at J, while the number of junction bases matched to no gene is 5. The CDR3 runs 15 residues from the cysteine to the phenylalanine. Only the CDR3 part of the read is kept: 45 bases, read in frame from the first base. The germline V gene yields MNHEY for CDR1 and SVGAGI for CDR2. Receptor libraries were prepared by 5' RACE. The sequencer was an Illumina HiSeq 2500. A second PCR of about 6 to 12 cycles was run with a J-beta primer mix and a sample-barcoded 5' primer. Each TCR beta cDNA molecule received a unique molecular identifier from a template-switch 5' adaptor carrying 12 random nucleotides. Each sample yielded at least 2.5 million CDR3-containing paired-end reads. All of the RNA was converted into first-strand cDNA using the Mint cDNA synthesis kit, with a TRBC-specific oligonucleotide serving as the primer. After uracil-DNA glycosylase treatment, a first 18-cycle PCR used universal primers M1SS and BC2_uni_R on all cDNA. Processing in the source paper ran as follows. Normalization of each sample was performed by random selection of 1 million high-quality reads, each carrying a distinct molecular identifier. Reads with shared molecular identifiers were discarded instead of being binned into consensus sequences. MiTCR, set to a Q25 quality threshold and the strictest error-elimination algorithm, was used for CDR3 identification, clonotype clustering and error correction. A nonparametric unseen species model using Euler transformation provided a lower-bound estimate of total TCR beta diversity. TCRdb reworked the public reads: Q25 trimming with fastp, MiXCR clone assembly, productive beta chains retained. Each record represents a unique CDR3 protein, reported with the most common genes and DNA among its rows. These V and J calls are TCRdb output, not the study's own analysis. The sample profile shows about 1.8 million distinct CDR3 sequences; 49% of them were found once. The ten largest clones represent approximately 2.1% of the sample.

Systemically healthy Caucasian individuals from Russia, some 38 in total and aged about 6 to 90 years, were included as donors. Each donor gave 8 to 10 milliliters of peripheral blood, collected into EDTA-treated Vacutainer tubes. Ficoll-Paque density-gradient centrifugation was used to isolate PBMCs, with at least 6.5 million per sample. Trizol reagent was used to extract total RNA from the PBMCs, yielding at least 6 micrograms per sample. For every donor, an aliquot of PBMCs went through flow cytometry to measure the percentages of naive CD45RAhigh/CD27high T cells. The rearranged segments are TRBV6-5 and TRBJ2-1, with TRBD1 matching 7 junction bases. This clonotype originated in a woman aged 35 to 49 in good health. Sequencing was carried out using blood. The sequenced DNA: TGTGCCAGCAGTTACCGCCCGGACAGGTACAATGAGCAGTTCTTC. This yields the protein CASSYRPDRYNEQFF.